This T cell receptor beta chain was captured in a study of blood T cell repertoires in COVID-19. Across the whole study: T cells, B-cell-depleted T cells, or PBMCs provided the cDNA or gDNA that served as material.

With 0 bases removed from V and 6 bases from J, the gap between germline ends came to 11 bases. The germline CDR1 and CDR2 sequences are MNHNS and SASEGT. The CDR3 length is 14 residues. Assay: immunoSEQ multiplex PCR; the TCRdb copy retains only in-frame clones and omits some. The sample has 300,000 to 450,000 clones; 85% to 90% are singletons. This chain joins TRBV6-1 and TRBJ1-1; D is possibly TRBD1 (5 bases). This receptor was obtained from a human donor in a cohort sampled during active COVID-19. Material: peripheral blood. The CDR3 coding sequence is TGTGCCAGCAGTGAAGCCGTGGACAACTCTGAAGCTTTCTTT. Its translation is CASSEAVDNSEAFF.